This T cell receptor (beta chain) was recorded in a study of OX40 agonist ivuxolimab in advanced cancers. For this clone: Its antigen is as yet unknown.

V lost 4 bases and J lost 0, with 10 bases in between. The length of the CDR3 is 15 residues. Germline values: CDR1 MGHRA, CDR2 YSYEKL. Study-wide results and caveats: Expansion of clones was among the lowest in partial responders at 0.1-3.0 mg/kg.

Profiling relied on immunoSEQ multiplex PCR, and the TCRdb table lists in-frame clones only, not all of them. The data hold 9,500 to 14,000 clones, with around four fifths observed a single time. The sequence was obtained from an adult with an advanced solid tumor such as melanoma, head and neck, liver or kidney cancer. The chain carries TRBV4-1 and TRBJ1-5; D perhaps matches TRBD1 (5 bases). The sample in question was CD4+ or CD8+ T cells sorted from blood, obtained in a trial of the OX40 agonist ivuxolimab. For the CDR3, the DNA is TGCGCCAGCAGCCCGTGGGGGAATAGCAATCAGCCCCAGCATTTT. This sequence encodes CASSPWGNSNQPQHF.